This T cell receptor (beta chain) was sequenced in a study of shared clonotypes between healthy human individuals. The CDR3 spans 16 residues. V was cut by 0 bases and J by 6 bases, with 15 bases left in between. CDR1 and CDR2 (germline): LNHNV, YYDKDF (reference sequence). Sequenced by immunoSEQ multiplex PCR; TCRdb stores in-frame clones only, minus some. Seen here are about 1.5 million clones, roughly 98% observed once, and the top ten hold less than 0.55%. This clone has a single count. This receptor was taken from a man aged 25-45 years in good health. This chain links TRBV15 with TRBJ2-1, with D possibly TRBD2 on 5 matching bases. The sample taken for sequencing was naive CD4+ T cells sorted from blood. Stated subset: CD45RA+ positively selected. The DNA of the CDR3 is TGTGCCACCAGCAGAGATATAGCGACCTCTACCAATGAGCAGTTCTTC. The encoded protein is CATSRDIATSTNEQFF.